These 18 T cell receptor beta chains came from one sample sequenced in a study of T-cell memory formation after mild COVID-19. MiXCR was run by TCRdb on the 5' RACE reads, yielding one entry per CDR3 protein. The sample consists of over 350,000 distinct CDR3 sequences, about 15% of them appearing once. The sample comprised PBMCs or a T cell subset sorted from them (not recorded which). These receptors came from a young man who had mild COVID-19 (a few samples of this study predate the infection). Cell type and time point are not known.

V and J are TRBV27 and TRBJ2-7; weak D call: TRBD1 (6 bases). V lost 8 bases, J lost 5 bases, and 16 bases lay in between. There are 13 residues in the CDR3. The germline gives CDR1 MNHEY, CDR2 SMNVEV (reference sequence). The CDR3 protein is CASGKSGVHEQYF. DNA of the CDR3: TGTGCCAGCGGAAAGTCAGGGGTCCACGAGCAGTACTTC.

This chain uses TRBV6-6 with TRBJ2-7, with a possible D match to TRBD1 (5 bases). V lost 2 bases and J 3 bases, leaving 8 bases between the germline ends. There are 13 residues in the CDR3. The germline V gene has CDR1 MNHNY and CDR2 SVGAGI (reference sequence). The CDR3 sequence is CASSYNRFYEQYV. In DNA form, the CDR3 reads TGTGCCAGCAGTTACAACAGGTTCTACGAGCAGTACGTC.

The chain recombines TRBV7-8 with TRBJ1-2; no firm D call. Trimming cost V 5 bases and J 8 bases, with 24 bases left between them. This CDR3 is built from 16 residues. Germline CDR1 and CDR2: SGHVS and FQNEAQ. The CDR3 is CASSLESTSSPYGYTF. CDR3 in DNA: TGTGCCAGCAGCCTGGAATCGACCTCATCGCCCTACGGCTACACCTTC.

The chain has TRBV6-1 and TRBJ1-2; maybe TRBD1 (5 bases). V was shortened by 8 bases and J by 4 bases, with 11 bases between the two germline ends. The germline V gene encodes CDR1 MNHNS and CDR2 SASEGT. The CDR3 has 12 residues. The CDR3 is CASLGDVYGYTF. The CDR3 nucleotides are TGTGCCAGCCTCGGGGACGTCTATGGCTACACCTTC.

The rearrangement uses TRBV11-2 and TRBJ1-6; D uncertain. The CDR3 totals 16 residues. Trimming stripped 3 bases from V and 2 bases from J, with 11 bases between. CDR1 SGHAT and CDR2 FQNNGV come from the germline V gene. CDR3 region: CASSLEGGAYNSPLHF. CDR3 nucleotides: TGTGCCAGCAGCTTGGAAGGTGGGGCCTATAATTCACCCCTCCACTTT.

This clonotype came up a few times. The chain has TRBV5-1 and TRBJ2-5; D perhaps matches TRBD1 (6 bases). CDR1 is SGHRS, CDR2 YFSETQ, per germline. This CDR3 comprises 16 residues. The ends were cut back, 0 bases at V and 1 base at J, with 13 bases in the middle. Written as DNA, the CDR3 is TGCGCCAGCAGCTTGGCAGGGGTATCAGGCCAAGAGACCCAGTACTTC. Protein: CASSLAGVSGQETQYF.

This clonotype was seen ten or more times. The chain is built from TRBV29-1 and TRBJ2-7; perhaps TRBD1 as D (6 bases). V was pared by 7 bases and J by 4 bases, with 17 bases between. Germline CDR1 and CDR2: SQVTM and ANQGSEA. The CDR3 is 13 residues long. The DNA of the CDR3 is TGCAGCGCAGAGGTCGGCAGGGGTTACGAGCAGTACTTC. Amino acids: CSAEVGRGYEQYF.

In nucleotides, the CDR3 is TGCGCCAGCAGCTTGGAGGGGACAGGGCAAGAGACCCAGTACTTC. Residues: CASSLEGTGQETQYF. This chain links TRBV5-1 with TRBJ2-5; 9 nucleotides agree with TRBD1. The germline CDR1 and CDR2 sequences are SGHRS and YFSETQ. This CDR3 contains 15 residues. The J segment lost 2 bases and the V segment lost 0 bases, leaving 2 bases of the junction unmatched.

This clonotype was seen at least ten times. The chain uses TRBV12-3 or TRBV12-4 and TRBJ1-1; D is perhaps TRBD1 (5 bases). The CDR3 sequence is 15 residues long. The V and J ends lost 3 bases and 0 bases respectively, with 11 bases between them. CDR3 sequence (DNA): TGTGCCAGCAGTTTCAGGGAAACCATGAACACTGAAGCTTTCTTT. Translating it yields CASSFRETMNTEAFF.

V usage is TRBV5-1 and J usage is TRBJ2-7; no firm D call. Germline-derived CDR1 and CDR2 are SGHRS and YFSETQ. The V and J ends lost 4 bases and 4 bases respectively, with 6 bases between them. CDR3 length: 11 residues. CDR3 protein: CASSPKYEQYV. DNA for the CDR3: TGCGCCAGCAGCCCGAAATACGAGCAGTACGTC.

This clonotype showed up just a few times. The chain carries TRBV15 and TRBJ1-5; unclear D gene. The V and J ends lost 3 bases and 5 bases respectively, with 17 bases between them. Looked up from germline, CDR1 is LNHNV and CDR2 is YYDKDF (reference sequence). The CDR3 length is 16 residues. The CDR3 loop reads CATSSGLWQIYQPQHF. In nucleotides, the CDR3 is TGTGCCACCAGCAGTGGCCTCTGGCAGATCTATCAGCCCCAGCATTTT. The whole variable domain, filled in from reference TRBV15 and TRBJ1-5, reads DAMVIQNPRYQVTQFGKPVTLSCSQTLNHNVMYWYQQKSSQAPKLLFHYYDKDFNNEADTPDNFQSRRPNTSFCFLDIRSPGLGDTAMYLCATSSGLWQIYQPQHFGDGTRLSIL.

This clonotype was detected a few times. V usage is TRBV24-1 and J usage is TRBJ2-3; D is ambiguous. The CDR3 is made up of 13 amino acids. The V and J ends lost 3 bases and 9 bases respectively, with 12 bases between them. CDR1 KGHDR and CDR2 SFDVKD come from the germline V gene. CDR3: CATSDPSEGTQYF. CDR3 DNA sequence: TGTGCCACCAGTGATCCGTCGGAAGGCACGCAGTATTTT.

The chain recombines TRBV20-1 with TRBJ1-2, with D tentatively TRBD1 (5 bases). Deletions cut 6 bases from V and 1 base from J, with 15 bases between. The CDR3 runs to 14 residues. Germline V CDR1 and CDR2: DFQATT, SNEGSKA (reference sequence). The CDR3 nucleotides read TGCAGTGCGTTTGCTGGGGGAGGTAACTATGGCTACACCTTC. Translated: CSAFAGGGNYGYTF.

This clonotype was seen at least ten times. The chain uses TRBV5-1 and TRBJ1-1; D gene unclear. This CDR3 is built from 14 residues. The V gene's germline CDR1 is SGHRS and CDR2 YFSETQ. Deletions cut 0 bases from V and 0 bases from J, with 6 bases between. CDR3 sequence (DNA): TGCGCCAGCAGCTTGGCTCGCCTGAACACTGAAGCTTTCTTT. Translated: CASSLARLNTEAFF. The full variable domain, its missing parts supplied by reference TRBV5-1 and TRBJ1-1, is KAGVTQTPRYLIKTRGQQVTLSCSPISGHRSVSWYQQTPGQGLQFLFEYFSETQRNKGNFPGRFSGRQFSNSRSEMNVSTLELGDSALYLCASSLARLNTEAFFGQGTRLTVV.

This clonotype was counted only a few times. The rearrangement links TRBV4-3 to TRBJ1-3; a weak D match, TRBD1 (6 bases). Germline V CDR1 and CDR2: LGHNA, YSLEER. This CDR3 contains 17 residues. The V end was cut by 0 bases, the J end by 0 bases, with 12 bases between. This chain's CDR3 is CASSQDPGHLSGNTIYF. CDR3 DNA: TGCGCCAGCAGCCAAGATCCGGGACACCTCTCTGGAAACACCATATATTTT.

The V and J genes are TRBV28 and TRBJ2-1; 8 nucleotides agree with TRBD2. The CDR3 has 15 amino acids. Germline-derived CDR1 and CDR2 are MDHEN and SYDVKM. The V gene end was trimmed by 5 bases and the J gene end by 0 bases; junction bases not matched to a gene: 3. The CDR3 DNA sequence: TGTGCCAGCAGTCAGCGGGAGAGCTCCTACAATGAGCAGTTCTTC. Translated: CASSQRESSYNEQFF.

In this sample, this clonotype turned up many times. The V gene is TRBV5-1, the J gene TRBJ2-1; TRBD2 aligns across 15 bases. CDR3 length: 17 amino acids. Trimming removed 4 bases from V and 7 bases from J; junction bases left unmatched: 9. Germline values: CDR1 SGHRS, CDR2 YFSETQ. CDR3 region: CASSPLGLAGGPNEQFF. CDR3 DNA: TGCGCCAGCAGCCCCCTGGGACTAGCGGGGGGACCAAATGAGCAGTTCTTC.

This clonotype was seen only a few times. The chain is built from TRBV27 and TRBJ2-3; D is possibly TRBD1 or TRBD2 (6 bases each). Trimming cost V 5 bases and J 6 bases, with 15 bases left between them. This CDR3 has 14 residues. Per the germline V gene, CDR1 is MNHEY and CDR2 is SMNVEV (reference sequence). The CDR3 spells CASSPLGGPDTQYF. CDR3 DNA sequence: TGTGCCAGCAGTCCGTTAGGGGGGCCGGATACGCAGTATTTT.